This entry features one T cell receptor (beta chain) sequence. The antigen is unknown. Generated by immunoSEQ multiplex PCR, the TCRdb table keeps only in-frame clones and is missing some. This sample carries roughly 25,000 clones, 70% to 80% of them seen once, and the ten largest clones take 21%. CDR3 length: 18 residues. Looked up from germline, CDR1 is MGHRA and CDR2 is YSYEKL. V lost 1 base and J lost 7; bases outside the gene matches: 13. This sample is part of a study of CD4 T cells in relation to SARS-CoV-2 and coronaviruses. On the study more broadly: Crossreactive spike epitopes shared across donors were mapped to their HLA restriction.

Unexposed donor CD4+ T cells date from about 2010-2018, before the COVID-19 pandemic. After 10 to 11 days of culture, CD4+ T cells were isolated. The source of this sequence is a human donor in good health. The sequencing input was CD4+ T cells from PBMCs, cultured in vitro. The chain has TRBV4-1 and TRBJ2-4, with 10 bases aligning to TRBD2. CDR3: CASSQGERAGGPWNIQYF. CDR3 nucleotides: TGCGCCAGCAGCCAAGGTGAGAGAGCGGGAGGGCCGTGGAACATTCAGTACTTC.